These T cell receptor beta chains were read from a single sample in a study of brain T cells in children with intractable seizures. Here immunoSEQ multiplex PCR was the method, and the copy in TCRdb shows in-frame clones only, minus some. The data hold around 44,000 clones, with over 75% observed a single time. The sample in question was peripheral blood, obtained at surgery. The source of these receptors is a girl aged 2 to 9 with tuberous sclerosis and intractable seizures. Each CDR3 is given with its conserved first and last residue. The order of the fields is V gene, J gene, D gene, clone size, CDR3 protein, CDR3 DNA. A D gene is named only where the DNA matches it firmly. Where a row states a size, it is once, few, many or the class of an expanded clone; other rows omit it.

>TRBV7-3|TRBJ2-1|-|-
CASSLQQGNEQFF
TGTGCCAGCAGCTTACAGCAAGGGAATGAGCAGTTCTTC
>TRBV6-1|TRBJ2-2|-|few
CASSEVGWAGELFF
TGTGCCAGCAGTGAAGTCGGGTGGGCCGGGGAGCTGTTTTTT
>TRBV5-5|TRBJ1-2|-|-
CASSLGASKDYGYTF
TGTGCCAGCAGCTTGGGGGCCTCGAAGGACTATGGCTACACCTTC
>TRBV9|TRBJ1-1|-|-
CASSVVQYSYTEAFF
TGTGCCAGCAGCGTAGTCCAGTACTCGTACACTGAAGCTTTCTTT
>TRBV3-1/TRBV3-2|TRBJ1-5|-|-
CASSQEGGGGQPQHF
TGTGCCAGCAGCCAAGAAGGCGGTGGGGGTCAGCCCCAGCATTTT
>TRBV2|TRBJ1-3|-|-
CASSEASRENTIYF
TGTGCCAGCAGTGAAGCGTCCAGGGAGAACACCATATATTTT
>TRBV28|TRBJ1-5|TRBD1|-
CASSLLKNRGNNQPQHF
TGTGCCAGCAGTTTGTTGAAGAACAGGGGAAACAATCAGCCCCAGCATTTT
>TRBV5-1|TRBJ2-2|-|-
CASRVGFTGELFF
TGCGCCAGCAGGGTCGGATTCACCGGGGAGCTGTTTTTT
>TRBV6-1|TRBJ1-5|-|-
CASSEYGAMGGVNQPQHF
TGTGCCAGCAGTGAATATGGGGCCATGGGGGGGGTTAATCAGCCCCAGCATTTT
>TRBV7-9|TRBJ1-5|-|-
CASSSLDGTRDF
TGTGCCAGCAGCTCGTTAGACGGGACCCGGGATTTT
>TRBV5-4|TRBJ2-1|TRBD2|-
CASSLELAGGHEQFF
TGTGCCAGCAGCTTGGAACTAGCGGGGGGTCATGAGCAGTTCTTC
>TRBV19|TRBJ1-1|-|-
CASSMYGTQNTEAFF
TGTGCCAGTAGTATGTACGGGACACAGAACACTGAAGCTTTCTTT
>TRBV19|TRBJ1-5|-|-
CASSIDRMEAAGYSNQPQHF
TGTGCCAGTAGTATAGATAGGATGGAGGCAGCTGGCTATAGCAATCAGCCCCAGCATTTT
>TRBV11-3|TRBJ2-3|TRBD2|-
CASSLAGGVGTQYF
TGTGCCAGCAGCCTAGCGGGGGGGGTTGGTACGCAGTATTTT
>TRBV14|TRBJ1-2|TRBD1|-
CASSQAGTGSHYGYTF
TGTGCCAGCAGCCAAGCGGGGACAGGGTCCCACTATGGCTACACCTTC
>TRBV7-3|TRBJ2-2|TRBD2|-
CASSLTGVAGSRELFF
TGTGCCAGCAGCTTAACAGGGGTAGCGGGGTCGAGGGAGCTGTTTTTT
>TRBV30|TRBJ1-2|TRBD1|-
CAWSVQMSPNPNKYRGFSGYTF
TGTGCCTGGAGTGTACAAATGAGTCCCAACCCAAATAAATACAGGGGATTCAGTGGCTACACCTTC
>TRBV6-2/TRBV6-3|TRBJ1-5|-|-
CASSYSGVASPQHF
TGTGCCAGCAGTTACTCGGGGGTCGCCTCGCCCCAGCATTTT
>TRBV30|TRBJ1-2|-|-
CAWSVLTQGSNGYTF
TGTGCCTGGAGTGTACTAACCCAGGGGAGCAATGGCTACACCTTC
>TRBV5-6|TRBJ2-3|TRBD1|-
CASRGDRRNTQYF
TGTGCCAGCAGGGGGGACAGGCGGAATACGCAGTATTTT
>TRBV5-1|TRBJ1-5|TRBD1|-
CASSRTGASDQPQHF
TGCGCCAGCAGCCGGACAGGGGCTTCCGATCAGCCCCAGCATTTT
>TRBV4-1|TRBJ2-2|TRBD1|-
CASSQETGQGYFSDTGELFF
TGCGCCAGCAGCCAAGAGACCGGACAGGGGTATTTTTCGGACACCGGGGAGCTGTTTTTT
>TRBV27|TRBJ1-2|-|-
CASSLTGRANYGYTF
TGTGCCAGCAGTTTAACCGGCAGAGCTAACTATGGCTACACCTTC
>TRBV4-1|TRBJ2-3|TRBD1|-
CASSPDRGRPDTQYF
TGCGCCAGCAGCCCGGACAGGGGGAGACCAGATACGCAGTATTTT
>TRBV15|TRBJ1-1|-|-
CATSSGENTEAFF
TGTGCCACCAGCTCAGGGGAGAACACTGAAGCTTTCTTT
>TRBV2|TRBJ1-1|TRBD1|-
CASRGTGGTEAFF
TGTGCCAGCAGAGGGACAGGGGGCACTGAAGCTTTCTTT
>TRBV6-1|TRBJ2-1|-|-
CASSENGENNEQFF
TGTGCCAGCAGTGAAAATGGGGAAAACAATGAGCAGTTCTTC
>TRBV18|TRBJ1-5|-|-
CASSPDGRGPQHF
TGTGCCAGCTCACCGGACGGGAGGGGGCCCCAGCATTTT
>TRBV11-2|TRBJ2-1|-|once
CASRKAGTRYNEQFF
TGTGCCAGCAGAAAAGCAGGGACCCGCTACAATGAGCAGTTCTTC
>TRBV27|TRBJ2-5|-|-
CASSLDILAETQYF
TGTGCCAGCAGTTTAGACATTCTCGCGGAGACCCAGTACTTC
>TRBV19|TRBJ2-5|TRBD1|-
CASSEGAGETQYF
TGTGCCAGTAGTGAGGGGGCAGGAGAGACCCAGTACTTC
>TRBV5-5|TRBJ2-3|TRBD2|-
CASSSGGATDTQYF
TGTGCCAGCAGCAGCGGGGGGGCCACAGATACGCAGTATTTT